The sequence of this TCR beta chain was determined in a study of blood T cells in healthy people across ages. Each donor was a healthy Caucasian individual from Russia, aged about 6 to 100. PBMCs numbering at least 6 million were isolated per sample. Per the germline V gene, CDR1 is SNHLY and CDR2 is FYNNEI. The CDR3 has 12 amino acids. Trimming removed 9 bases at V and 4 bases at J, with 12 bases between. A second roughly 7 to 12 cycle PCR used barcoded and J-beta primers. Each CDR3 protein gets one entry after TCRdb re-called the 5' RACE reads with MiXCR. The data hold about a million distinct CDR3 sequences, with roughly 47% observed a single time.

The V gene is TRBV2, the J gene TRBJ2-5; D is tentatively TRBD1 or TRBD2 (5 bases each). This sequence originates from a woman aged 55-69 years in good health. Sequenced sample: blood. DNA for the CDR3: TGTGCCAGTGGGACCTATCCAGAGACCCAGTACTTC. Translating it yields CASGTYPETQYF.